Following are 16 T cell receptor beta chains from one sample sequenced in a study of cytomegalovirus exposure and HLA in healthy donors. The PCR employed 60 Vbeta primers together with 13 Jbeta primers. Profiled with immunoSEQ multiplex PCR; TCRdb holds only in-frame clones, not every one. Of 200,000 to 250,000 clones in the sample, about 80% were seen once. What was sequenced was PBMCs. The source is a woman in her 40s in good health and CMV-seropositive.

The chain uses TRBV5-1 and TRBJ1-4; TRBD1 agrees at 8 bases. V shed 2 bases and J 8 bases; nucleotides not matched to a gene: 5. Germline CDR1 and CDR2: SGHRS and YFSETQ. The CDR3 consists of 14 residues. The CDR3 here is CASSFDRGSEKLFF. Written as DNA, the CDR3 is TGCGCCAGCAGCTTCGACAGGGGAAGCGAAAAACTGTTTTTT. Combining the CDR3 with reference TRBV5-1 and TRBJ1-4 gives the whole variable domain KAGVTQTPRYLIKTRGQQVTLSCSPISGHRSVSWYQQTPGQGLQFLFEYFSETQRNKGNFPGRFSGRQFSNSRSEMNVSTLELGDSALYLCASSFDRGSEKLFFGSGTQLSVL.

Here the CDR3 reads CASSGAPGQLTEAFF. The DNA of the CDR3 is TGTGCCAGCAGTGGAGCTCCGGGACAGCTTACTGAAGCTTTCTTT. The gene calls are TRBV2 and TRBJ1-1; 7 nucleotides line up with TRBD1. Germline CDR1 reads SNHLY; CDR2 reads FYNNEI. V dropped 4 bases and J dropped 5; count of bases not matched to a gene: 10. The CDR3 loop spans 15 amino acids.

This rearrangement joins TRBV2 to TRBJ2-7; 8 nucleotides align to TRBD1. This CDR3 contains 13 residues. Germline assignment: CDR1 SNHLY and CDR2 FYNNEI. Germline trimming cut 5 bases from V and 6 bases from J; bases unmatched to any gene: 6. CDR3 in amino acids: CASSFYRGIEQYF. The DNA for the CDR3 is TGTGCCAGCAGTTTTTACAGGGGGATCGAGCAGTACTTC.

This clone was observed a few times. This chain links TRBV14 with TRBJ2-3; 7 bases are shared with TRBD1. This CDR3 has 17 amino acids. Germline CDR1 is SGHDN and CDR2 is FVKESK. V dropped 0 bases and J dropped 4; count of bases not matched to a gene: 10. CDR3 loop: CASSQDYKGAVSDTQYF. In nucleotides, the CDR3 is TGTGCCAGCAGCCAAGATTATAAGGGGGCGGTTTCAGATACGCAGTATTTT.

The chain uses TRBV30 and TRBJ2-1, with D maybe TRBD2 (5 bases). Between the trimmed V and J ends, which lost 4 bases and 2 bases, there was a span of 12 bases. The germline V gene has CDR1 GTSNPN and CDR2 SVGIG (reference sequence). The CDR3 spans 14 residues. CDR3 loop: CAWMEVSPYNEQFF. As DNA, the CDR3 is TGTGCCTGGATGGAGGTGAGTCCCTACAATGAGCAGTTCTTC.

The chain combines TRBV4-1 with TRBJ1-5, with D perhaps matching TRBD1 (6 bases). The germline V gene encodes CDR1 MGHRA and CDR2 YSYEKL. The CDR3 is 15 residues long. Trimming took 2 bases from V and 8 from J, leaving 16 bases between them. The DNA of the CDR3 is TGCGCCAGCAGCCAACCTGGACAGTTTGGGGAGCCCCAGCATTTT. Encoded protein: CASSQPGQFGEPQHF.

The chain couples TRBV7-2 to TRBJ2-7, with D tentatively TRBD2 (5 bases). V was shortened by 0 bases and J by 9 bases, with 15 bases between the two germline ends. This CDR3 region has 14 residues. Germline CDR1 reads SGHTA; CDR2 reads FQGNSA. For the CDR3, the DNA is TGTGCCAGCAGCTTAGCGGTCCGGGGTTCGGTGCAGTACTTC. Encoded protein: CASSLAVRGSVQYF. Looking up the rest from reference TRBV7-2 and TRBJ2-7 gives the full variable domain: GAGVSQSPSNKVTEKGKDVELRCDPISGHTALYWYRQSLGQGLEFLIYFQGNSAPDKSGLPSDRFSAERTGGSVSTLTIQRTQQEDSAVYLCASSLAVRGSVQYFGPGTRLTVT.

This clone was recorded a few times. This rearrangement joins TRBV15 to TRBJ2-1; 8 bases are a match to TRBD2. V trimming: 4 bases; J trimming: 8 bases; junction bases outside the gene matches: 7. From germline, CDR1 is LNHNV and CDR2 YYDKDF (reference sequence). CDR3 length: 14 residues. Here the CDR3 reads CATSIGGRRDEQFF. The CDR3 DNA reads TGTGCCACCAGCATCGGCGGGAGGAGGGATGAGCAGTTCTTC.

The chain carries TRBV5-6 and TRBJ2-1; D not resolved. Germline V gene data show CDR1 as SGHDT and CDR2 as YYEEEE. V dropped 0 bases and J dropped 2 bases, with 12 bases sitting between them. This CDR3 contains 16 residues. CDR3 nucleotide sequence: TGTGCCAGCAGCTTGGGACCCCCGGGTCCCTACAATGAGCAGTTCTTC. Translating it yields CASSLGPPGPYNEQFF.

The rearrangement uses TRBV30 and TRBJ1-2; maybe TRBD1 (5 bases). Looked up from germline, CDR1 is GTSNPN and CDR2 is SVGIG (reference sequence). This CDR3 contains 13 residues. V was trimmed by 0 bases and J by 4 bases, leaving 9 bases between them. The CDR3 is CAWSVQASYGYTF. The CDR3 region has the DNA TGTGCCTGGAGTGTACAGGCATCCTATGGCTACACCTTC. The whole variable domain, remainder taken from reference TRBV30 and TRBJ1-2, is SQTIHQWPATLVQPVGSPLSLECTVEGTSNPNLYWYRQAAGRGLQLLFYSVGIGQISSEVPQNLSASRPQDRQFILSSKKLLLSDSGFYLCAWSVQASYGYTFGSGTRLTVV.

The J gene is TRBJ2-1, the V gene TRBV7-2; 11 bases line up with TRBD2. In germline, CDR1 is SGHTA, CDR2 FQGNSA. J was trimmed by 5 bases and V by 6 bases; bases with no gene match: 12. The CDR3 consists of 17 residues. The CDR3 protein is CASSLTSSGRANNEQFF. CDR3 in DNA: TGTGCCAGCAGTCTTACTAGTAGCGGGAGGGCCAACAATGAGCAGTTCTTC.

In its sample, this clone was seen once. The genes are TRBV7-2 and TRBJ2-5; 7 bases align to TRBD2. With V trimmed by 5 bases and J by 3 bases, 6 bases remained unmatched. The CDR3 has 14 amino acids. Germline V lookup: CDR1 SGHTA, CDR2 FQGNSA. The CDR3 region has the DNA TGTGCCAGCAGCGTACCCGGGACTAAAGAGACCCAGTACTTC. Translation gives CASSVPGTKETQYF. The variable domain in full, completed from reference TRBV7-2 and TRBJ2-5, reads GAGVSQSPSNKVTEKGKDVELRCDPISGHTALYWYRQSLGQGLEFLIYFQGNSAPDKSGLPSDRFSAERTGGSVSTLTIQRTQQEDSAVYLCASSVPGTKETQYFGPGTRLLVL.

This clone was picked up one time. The chain joins TRBV7-9 to TRBJ1-2, with 8 bases fitting TRBD1. The V segment lost 7 bases and the J segment 5 bases; nucleotides outside the gene matches: 12. The CDR3 runs 15 residues. Germline V gives CDR1 SEHNR, CDR2 FQNEAQ (reference sequence). The CDR3 reads CASTLPTGQGYGYTF. CDR3 nucleotide sequence: TGTGCCAGCACTCTCCCCACCGGACAGGGTTATGGCTACACCTTC.

The J gene is TRBJ1-2, the V gene TRBV27; 11 nucleotides match TRBD1. The trim removed 4 bases at V and 8 bases at J, leaving 6 bases unmatched. The CDR3 length is 14 residues. Looked up from germline, CDR1 is MNHEY and CDR2 is SMNVEV (reference sequence). CDR3 amino acids: CASSWDRGGFGYTF. The DNA of the CDR3 is TGTGCCAGCAGTTGGGACAGGGGGGGATTCGGCTACACCTTC.

This clone was detected only once. This chain links TRBV7-2 with TRBJ1-2, with 10 bases matching TRBD1. After removal of 5 bases from V and 6 bases from J, the junction contained 12 bases not matched to a gene. From germline, CDR1 is SGHTA and CDR2 FQGNSA. The CDR3 has 16 residues. The CDR3 sequence: CASSRQGASLQDGYTF. DNA of the CDR3: TGTGCCAGCAGCAGACAGGGGGCGTCCCTACAGGATGGCTACACCTTC.

The chain recombines TRBV28 with TRBJ2-7; TRBD2 might be the D (7 bases). The CDR3 is made up of 15 amino acids. V lost 6 bases and J lost 2, with 17 bases in between. Germline lookup yields CDR1 MDHEN and CDR2 SYDVKM. CDR3 DNA: TGTGCCAGCAGCCCGGGGGGCTCGGGTACCTACGAGCAGTACTTC. It encodes CASSPGGSGTYEQYF.